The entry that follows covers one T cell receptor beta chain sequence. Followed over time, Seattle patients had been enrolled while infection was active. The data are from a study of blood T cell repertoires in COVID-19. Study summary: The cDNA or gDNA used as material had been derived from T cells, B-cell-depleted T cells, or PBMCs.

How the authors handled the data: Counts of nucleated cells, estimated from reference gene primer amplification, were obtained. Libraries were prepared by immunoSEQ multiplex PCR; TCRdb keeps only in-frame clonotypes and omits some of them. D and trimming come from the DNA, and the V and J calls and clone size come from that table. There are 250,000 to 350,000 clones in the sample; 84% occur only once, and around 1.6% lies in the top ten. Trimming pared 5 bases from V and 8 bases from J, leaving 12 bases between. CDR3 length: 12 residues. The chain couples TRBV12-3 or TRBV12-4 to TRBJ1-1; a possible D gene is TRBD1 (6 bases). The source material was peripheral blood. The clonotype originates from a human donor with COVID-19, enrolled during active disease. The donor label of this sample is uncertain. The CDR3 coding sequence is TGTGCCAGCAGTCCGGGACAACTAGAAGCTTTCTTT. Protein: CASSPGQLEAFF.